This section outlines one T cell receptor beta chain sequence together with its context. Its specificity is not known. Naivety among CD8 cells was defined by CD45RO negativity and positive CCR7 selection, thereby excluding terminally differentiated effector memory CD45RA+ cells. The CDR3 has 16 residues. The V and J ends lost 0 bases and 5 bases, in that order; junction bases with no gene match: 6. Germline CDR1 is LGHNA and CDR2 is YSLEER. Measured with immunoSEQ multiplex PCR; TCRdb has only the in-frame clones, and not every one. Here the sample spans about 2.2 million clones, approximately 92% being singletons. The sample is drawn from a study of shared clonotypes between healthy human individuals. Whole-study results and caveats: Several donors shared around 5.2% of their naive CD4 clonotypes. Sequencing depth was expected to affect clonotype sharing among donors.

This sequence originates from a man younger than 30 in good health. Some clones in this sample may be carry-over from other donors' samples. What was sequenced was naive CD8+ T cells from PBMCs. This chain links TRBV4-3 with TRBJ2-2; TRBD2 agrees at 7 bases. CDR3 nucleotide sequence: TGCGCCAGCAGCCAAGATTGGCGGGAGCTAACCGGGGAGCTGTTTTTT. Its translation: CASSQDWRELTGELFF.